These 9 T cell receptor beta chains were all obtained from the same sample, sequenced in a study of vaccination effects on CD4 cells after COVID-19 (dated by TCRdb to between 2021 and 2023). In the ViraFEST assay, PBMC were stimulated with viral peptide pools, and TCR sequencing was then used to find antigen-specific CD4+ T cell clonotypes based on their expansion. After more than 9 days of culture, CD4+ T cells were isolated with the EasySep CD4+ T cell isolation kit. For these receptors, no antigen is known. The method was the immunoSEQ multiplex PCR assay. In TCRdb, the immuneACCESS table is reduced to in-frame sequences with V and J assigned. These tables do not hold every clone; where another copy was compared, an unresolved V gene accounts for under half, and the others remain unexplained. Here the sample has approximately 87,000 clones; 74% occur a single time. Of the sample, approximately 2% falls within the top ten clones.

The specimen comprised CD4+ T cells from PBMCs cultured with HCoV-229E spike peptides, sampled before COVID-19 vaccination. The cell subset or site label of this sample denotes: HCoV-229E spike overlapping peptide pool stimulation. The receptors derive from a human donor who received a COVID-19 vaccine.

The J gene is TRBJ1-5, the V gene TRBV10-1; a possible D gene is TRBD1 (5 bases). V was shortened by 2 bases and J by 7 bases, with 12 bases between the two germline ends. The germline CDR1 and CDR2 sequences are WNHNN and SYGVQD (reference sequence). The CDR3 is 14 residues long. Here the CDR3 DNA reads TGCGCCAGCAGTGAGGACCCCGGGGGGCAGCCCCAGCATTTT. This gives the protein CASSEDPGGQPQHF.

CDR3 sequence reads: CASSYSNVGAALHF. CDR3 in DNA: TGTGCCAGCAGTTACTCGAACGTCGGGGCGGCCCTCCACTTT. The rearrangement uses TRBV6-6 and TRBJ1-6; D might be TRBD1 (5 bases). V was clipped by 0 bases and J by 14 bases, with 14 bases between them. The germline CDR1 and CDR2 sequences are MNHNY and SVGAGI (reference sequence). This CDR3 region has 14 residues.

This clone was counted a few times. The chain recombines TRBV9 with TRBJ1-3; possibly TRBD1 for D (5 bases). This CDR3 is built from 15 residues. V was shortened by 4 bases and J by 4 bases, with 15 bases between the two germline ends. Germline CDR1 and CDR2: SGDLS and YYNGEE. The CDR3 loop is CASSPRSGAGNTIYF. In DNA form, the CDR3 reads TGTGCCAGCAGCCCCCGTAGTGGGGCAGGAAACACCATATATTTT.

V usage is TRBV6-5 and J usage is TRBJ1-1; possible D gene TRBD1, 5 bases. This CDR3 comprises 13 residues. Germline-derived CDR1 and CDR2 are MNHEY and SVGAGI. Deletions cut 2 bases from V and 4 bases from J, with 8 bases between. The CDR3 coding sequence is TGTGCCAGCAGTTACCAGGGTATCACTGAAGCTTTCTTT. This sequence encodes CASSYQGITEAFF.

This clone was counted once. The V and J genes are TRBV4-3 and TRBJ1-2; D remains ambiguous. The germline V gene has CDR1 LGHNA and CDR2 YSLEER. CDR3 size: 14 residues. V was shortened by 5 bases and J by 6 bases, with 16 bases between the two germline ends. CDR3 protein: CASSIELGGDGYTF. The CDR3 bases are TGCGCCAGCAGCATTGAACTGGGAGGTGATGGCTACACCTTC.

The chain links TRBV6-5 to TRBJ1-1; D unresolved. This CDR3 comprises 15 residues. The V and J ends lost 0 bases and 0 bases respectively, with 8 bases between them. Germline V CDR1 and CDR2: MNHEY, SVGAGI. CDR3 bases: TGTGCCAGCAGTTACTCATTTCTAATGAACACTGAAGCTTTCTTT. This codes for CASSYSFLMNTEAFF.

The CDR3 loop reads CASSVGTGRMAFF. DNA of the CDR3: TGTGCCAGCAGCGTAGGGACAGGGAGAATGGCTTTCTTT. This chain uses TRBV9 with TRBJ1-1; 8 nucleotides match TRBD1. Germline loops: CDR1 SGDLS, CDR2 YYNGEE. The CDR3 is 13 residues long. Trimming took 0 bases from V and 11 from J; bases not matched to a gene: 6.

The table lists this clone with a count of one. In nucleotides, the CDR3 is TGTGCCAGCAGCTTAACCCCAGCCACAGATACGCAGTATTTT. Translated: CASSLTPATDTQYF. This chain connects TRBV7-3 to TRBJ2-3, with no clear D. Trimming stripped 0 bases from V and 2 bases from J, with 6 bases between. This CDR3 is 14 amino acids long. From germline, CDR1 is SGHTA and CDR2 FQGTGA. Using reference TRBV7-3 and TRBJ2-3 for the parts outside the CDR3, the full variable domain is GAGVSQTPSNKVTEKGKYVELRCDPISGHTALYWYRQSLGQGPEFLIYFQGTGAADDSGLPNDRFFAVRPEGSVSTLKIQRTERGDSAVYLCASSLTPATDTQYFGPGTRLTVL.

The J gene is TRBJ2-7, the V gene TRBV28, with 8 bases matching TRBD1. CDR1 and CDR2 (germline): MDHEN, SYDVKM. V shed 1 base and J 6 bases; nucleotides not matched to a gene: 5. The length of the CDR3 is 14 residues. CDR3 nucleotides: TGTGCCAGCAGTTTATCGGACAGGGTTGGCGAGCAGTACGTC. Encoded protein: CASSLSDRVGEQYV.